This record concerns one TCR beta chain sequence. The antigen remains unidentified. A read error may account for a junction end that differs from germline. Germline V gene lookup returns CDR1 MDHEN and CDR2 SYDVKM. There are 14 residues in the CDR3. Only in-frame clones appear in the TCRdb table, and some are missing; sequencing was by immunoSEQ multiplex PCR. Altogether about 83,000 clones are present, around four fifths being singletons, with the ten largest covering more than 2%. This entry is derived from a study of radiation and T cells in renal cell carcinoma. Regarding the study as a whole: In blood, top tumor clones expanded by 2 weeks, shrinking by 4.

Time point reported: blood 4 weeks post-SBRT, at nephrectomy. The treatment is: 15 Gy SBRT to primary tumor, nephrectomy 4 weeks later. Nephrectomy followed 15 Gy stereotactic body radiation by 4 weeks. Serial blood draws occurred at baseline and 2 and 4 weeks post-SBRT. The tumor was a clear cell renal cell carcinoma. The rearrangement uses TRBV28 and TRBJ1-4, with TRBD1 as a possible D gene (5 bases). The TCR originated in a woman between 55 and 75 years old with renal cell carcinoma. Source: blood, taken from a patient whose treatment included radiotherapy and nephrectomy. CDR3 DNA sequence: TGTGCCAGCCGTTTACGGGGGGAGAATGAAAAACTGTTTTTT. Residues: CASRLRGENEKLFF.